Described below is a single T cell receptor beta chain sequence and its context. This record belongs to a study of blood T cell repertoires in COVID-19. Study information: Acute and convalescent COVID-19 samples came from the United States, Italy and Spain. The cDNA or gDNA used as material had been derived from T cells, B-cell-depleted T cells, or PBMCs.

The CDR3 consists of 15 residues. From germline, CDR1 is SEHNR and CDR2 FQNEAQ (reference sequence). As processed by the authors: Estimated nucleated cell counts came from reference gene primer amplification. Profiled with immunoSEQ multiplex PCR; TCRdb holds only in-frame clones, not every one. The V and J calls and clone size come from that table; D and trimming were worked out from the DNA. The table has hundreds of thousands of clones, over 75% seen once; the top ten hold 4.3%. The sample comprised PBMCs or T cells enriched from blood (not recorded which). The gene calls are TRBV7-9 and TRBJ2-2; 10 bases line up with TRBD2. The sequence was obtained from a man aged 25 to 45 with acute COVID-19. The CDR3 loop is CVAQRGGDGTGELFF. The DNA for the CDR3 is TGTGTCGCTCAGCGGGGGGGCGATGGCACCGGGGAGCTGTTTTTT.